Listed below are T cell receptor beta chains from one sample, sequenced in a study of blood T cell repertoires in COVID-19. Measured with immunoSEQ multiplex PCR; TCRdb has only the in-frame clones, and not every one. Of about 99,000 clones listed, more than 70% are singletons. The sample was peripheral blood. These receptor sequences come from a woman older than 75 in a cohort sampled during active COVID-19. The CDR3 runs from the conserved cysteine through the conserved F or W. A D gene is named only where the DNA matches it firmly. For some rows the clone size is stated as once, few or many, or as a class when expanded; others skip it.

>-|-|TRBJ2-3|TRBV18
TGTGCCAGCTCACCCCGACTCCTCGATACTACTAGCACAGATACGCAGTATTTT
CASSPRLLDTTSTDTQYF
>once|TRBD1|TRBJ1-6|TRBV19
TGTGCCAGTAGCAGATCGGGGGGACAGGGTGCCTATAATTCACCCCTCCACTTT
CASSRSGGQGAYNSPLHF
>-|-|TRBJ1-1|TRBV15
TGTGCCACCAGCAGACCCTACAGGGTGGAAGCTTTCTTT
CATSRPYRVEAFF
>-|TRBD1|TRBJ2-1|TRBV5-1
TGCGCCAGCAGCCCCGGGGGACAGGGCCATGAGCAGTTCTTC
CASSPGGQGHEQFF
>once|TRBD1|TRBJ2-7|TRBV24-1
TGTGCCACCAGTGAGGGGACAGGGGGCAACGAGCAGTACTTC
CATSEGTGGNEQYF
>-|TRBD1|TRBJ1-2|TRBV5-1
TGCGCCAGCAGCTTCGACCGAGACAGGGGCTATGGCTACACCTTC
CASSFDRDRGYGYTF
>-|TRBD2|TRBJ2-1|TRBV19
TGTGCCAGTAGTAGCGGGAGGGACAATGAGCAGTTCTTC
CASSSGRDNEQFF
>-|TRBD1|TRBJ1-1|TRBV27
TGTGCCAGCAGTTCGCAATGGGACAGGGCGAGGAACACTGAAGCTTTCTTT
CASSSQWDRARNTEAFF
>-|TRBD1|TRBJ1-1|TRBV27
TGTGCCAGCAGTTGGACAGGAGGAGTTGAAGCTTTCTTT
CASSWTGGVEAFF
>-|-|TRBJ2-6|TRBV24-1
TGTGCCACCAGTGACAGGGGCAAAGAGAGCTCTGGGGCCAACGTCCTGACTTTC
CATSDRGKESSGANVLTF
>few|TRBD1|TRBJ1-2|TRBV3-1/TRBV3-2
TGTGCCAGCAGCTCCCGGGACAGGGGACCAGAAGGCTATGGCTACACCTTC
CASSSRDRGPEGYGYTF